This T cell receptor (beta chain) was captured in a study of T-cell reconstitution after alpha-beta-depleted transplantation in children. Study results and caveats: The study reportedly traced alpha-beta T cells about two months after transplant to several hundred expanded graft clones. T-cell numbers and diversity, one year after transplant, stemmed largely from T cells that were newly produced. The study traced high day-60 TCRbeta diversity in some patients to surviving recipient T cells and thymic progenitors.

Germline V gene lookup returns CDR1 SGHDN and CDR2 FVKESK. The CDR3 spans 18 residues. V lost 0 bases and J lost 10; bases outside the gene matches: 13. Unique molecular identifiers were used in preparing the TCRbeta library. TCRdb analysed the PCR reads with MiXCR anew, one entry per CDR3 protein. The table has about 77,000 distinct CDR3 sequences, 15% to 20% seen once; the top ten hold 51%. This clonotype was counted only a few times. Its specificity is unknown. The specimen was PBMCs, mostly from graft donor cells, collected 360 days after TCRalphabeta/CD19-depleted stem cell transplant. The clonotype originates from a male patient between 2 and 10 years old who had a stem cell transplant for acute lymphoblastic leukemia, so the T cells may come from the graft donor. V is TRBV14 and J is TRBJ2-1; TRBD2 agrees at 12 bases. The CDR3 nucleotides read TGTGCCAGCAGCCAAGATCTACCCTCTAGCGGGAGGGCCGGAGAGCAGTTCTTC. Translating it yields CASSQDLPSSGRAGEQFF. The whole variable domain, remainder taken from reference TRBV14 and TRBJ2-1, is EAGVTQFPSHSVIEKGQTVTLRCDPISGHDNLYWYRRVMGKEIKFLLHFVKESKQDESGMPNNRFLAERTGGTYSTLKVQPAELEDSGVYFCASSQDLPSSGRAGEQFFGPGTRLTVL.